The sample holds one count of the clone carrying this T cell receptor (beta chain). This CDR3 contains 13 residues. Trimming took off 4 bases at V and 2 bases at J, with 8 bases between the two ends. The germline gives CDR1 MNHEY, CDR2 SMNVEV (reference sequence). This sample is part of a study of blood T cell repertoires in COVID-19. Turning to the study itself: Spain, Italy and the United States supplied samples that represented acute and convalescent COVID-19. The analysed material was cDNA or gDNA that came from T cells, B-cell-depleted T cells, or PBMCs.

In the authors' methods: It was from reference gene primer amplification that nucleated cell counts were estimated. Measured with immunoSEQ multiplex PCR; TCRdb has only the in-frame clones, and not every one. V, J and clone size are those of that table, while D and trimming were read from the DNA. The repertoire holds approximately 70,000 clones, with approximately 90% as singletons. The gene calls are TRBV27 and TRBJ2-5; D not resolved. The source is a woman between 18 and 29 years old with acute or convalescent COVID-19. The sequenced material came from peripheral blood. The CDR3: CASSSIRQETQYF. The CDR3 DNA follows: TGTGCCAGCAGTTCAATCAGGCAAGAGACCCAGTACTTC.